The 23 T cell receptor beta chains below come from one sample, sequenced in a study of cytomegalovirus exposure and HLA in healthy donors. Repertoires were generated with immunoSEQ multiplex PCR, while TCRdb's copy carries only in-frame clones and drops some. The sample has 170,000 or so clones, around 82% seen once; the top ten hold 2.5% to 3%. Sequencing used PBMCs. The receptors here all came from a woman under 30 in good health and CMV-seropositive.

The chain uses TRBV10-3 and TRBJ2-1; 13 nucleotides agree with TRBD2. The germline gives CDR1 ENHRY, CDR2 SYGVKD. V dropped 8 bases and J dropped 10; count of bases not matched to a gene: 14. This CDR3 is 16 amino acids long. The CDR3 sequence is CAISPRTSGGEGEQFF. CDR3 nucleotides: TGTGCCATCTCACCGCGTACTAGCGGGGGGGAGGGAGAGCAGTTCTTC.

This clone was counted only a few times. J is TRBJ2-1 and V is TRBV11-1, with 7 bases aligning to TRBD2. The J segment lost 6 bases and the V segment lost 5 bases, leaving 7 bases of the junction unmatched. This CDR3 is 14 amino acids long. Germline CDR1 reads SGHAT; CDR2 reads FQDESV (reference sequence). In nucleotides, the CDR3 is TGTGCCAGCAGCCCCGCGGGGGAAATCAATGAGCAGTTCTTC. Protein: CASSPAGEINEQFF.

J is TRBJ2-7 and V is TRBV18; TRBD1 might be the D (6 bases). CDR3 size: 13 residues. CDR1 and CDR2 (germline): KGHSH, LQKENI. The V and J ends lost 6 bases and 6 bases respectively, with 15 bases between them. The CDR3 loop is CASSLPGESEQYF. The CDR3 DNA sequence: TGTGCCAGCTCCCTACCAGGGGAAAGCGAGCAGTACTTC.

The V gene is TRBV7-9, the J gene TRBJ2-7; the match to TRBD1 covers 10 bases. The CDR3 length is 18 residues. Germline CDR1 reads SEHNR; CDR2 reads FQNEAQ (reference sequence). V was clipped by 4 bases and J by 0 bases; unmatched bases: 12. CDR3 coding DNA: TGTGCCAGCAGCTGGGGACAGGGGTCCTCCAAAAGCTCCTACGAGCAGTACTTC. This gives the protein CASSWGQGSSKSSYEQYF.

The V and J genes are TRBV14 and TRBJ1-1, with D tentatively TRBD1 (5 bases). The V gene's germline CDR1 is SGHDN and CDR2 FVKESK. CDR3 length: 13 amino acids. Trimming stripped 4 bases from V and 7 bases from J, with 13 bases between. The CDR3 here is CASSPRGDLEAFF. For the CDR3, the DNA is TGTGCCAGCAGCCCACGGGGGGACCTTGAAGCTTTCTTT.

This clone was recorded a few times. The chain couples TRBV6-5 to TRBJ2-7; 7 nucleotides agree with TRBD1. J gave up 3 bases and V 6 bases, and 2 bases lay outside the gene matches. The germline gives CDR1 MNHEY, CDR2 SVGAGI. The CDR3 runs to 12 residues. For the CDR3, the DNA is TGTGCCAGCAGCGACAGGGACTACGAGCAGTACTTC. Protein product: CASSDRDYEQYF.

A single count supports this clone. The rearrangement links TRBV4-2 to TRBJ1-4; D gene uncertain. CDR1 is LGHNA and CDR2 is YNFKEQ in the germline V gene. The CDR3 is made up of 15 amino acids. The V gene lost 1 base and the J gene lost 6 bases, with 12 bases spanning the gap. CDR3 DNA: TGTGCCAGCAGCCAAGGGGAGGAGGCGGATGAAAAACTGTTTTTT. It translates to CASSQGEEADEKLFF.

J is TRBJ1-1 and V is TRBV4-2; 9 positions match TRBD1. The CDR3 is made up of 17 amino acids. The germline V gene encodes CDR1 LGHNA and CDR2 YNFKEQ. V trimming: 5 bases; J trimming: 2 bases; junction bases outside the gene matches: 12. CDR3 sequence (DNA): TGTGCCAGCAGCGTACCCGCCGGGACAGGGATTAACACTGAAGCTTTCTTT. This codes for CASSVPAGTGINTEAFF.

The chain employs TRBV9 and TRBJ2-5, with D possibly TRBD1 on 5 matching bases. Germline V CDR1 and CDR2: SGDLS, YYNGEE. The CDR3 loop spans 15 amino acids. V lost 1 base, J lost 5 bases, and 15 bases lay in between. The CDR3 region has the DNA TGTGCCAGCAGCGTAAGGGGTGGGGATCGCGAGACCCAGTACTTC. Protein product: CASSVRGGDRETQYF.

V usage is TRBV7-2 and J usage is TRBJ2-6, with no clear D. Deletions cut 5 bases from V and 0 bases from J, with 5 bases between. Germline V gene sequence: CDR1 SGHTA, CDR2 FQGNSA. This CDR3 is 14 amino acids long. CDR3 DNA sequence: TGTGCCAGCAGCGCGGACTCTGGGGCCAACGTCCTGACTTTC. Residues: CASSADSGANVLTF.

This sequence joins TRBV29-1 and TRBJ1-1; tentatively, D is TRBD1 (5 bases). Trimming took 1 base from V and 2 from J, leaving 11 bases between them. Germline CDR1 SQVTM, CDR2 ANQGSEA. This CDR3 is 14 amino acids long. CDR3 amino acids: CSVEGGTVNTEAFF. DNA of the CDR3: TGCAGCGTTGAAGGGGGCACAGTAAACACTGAAGCTTTCTTT.

The chain is built from TRBV29-1 and TRBJ1-1, with 10 positions matching TRBD1. This CDR3 is built from 13 residues. The V and J ends lost 7 bases and 4 bases, in that order; junction bases with no gene match: 6. Germline V gene data show CDR1 as SQVTM and CDR2 as ANQGSEA. For the CDR3, the DNA is TGCAGCGGGAGACAGGGGGCGGGCACTGAAGCTTTCTTT. Translating gives CSGRQGAGTEAFF.

The V and J genes are TRBV6-6 and TRBJ2-7, with TRBD1 matching over 10 bases. The germline V gene has CDR1 MNHNY and CDR2 SVGAGI (reference sequence). The trim removed 4 bases at V and 2 bases at J, leaving 5 bases unmatched. The CDR3 spans 15 residues. CDR3 nucleotides: TGTGCCAGCAGTTCTGCGGGACAGGGGCCCTACGAGCAGTACTTC. Protein: CASSSAGQGPYEQYF.

The rearrangement uses TRBV6-1 and TRBJ1-1; 9 bases align to TRBD1. The CDR3 length is 14 residues. Germline V gives CDR1 MNHNS, CDR2 SASEGT. The V segment lost 6 bases and the J segment 3 bases; nucleotides outside the gene matches: 5. The CDR3 loop is CASRVTGGDTEAFF. The CDR3 region has the DNA TGTGCCAGCAGGGTGACAGGGGGGGACACTGAAGCTTTCTTT.

For the CDR3, the DNA is TGTGCCAGCAGCGTAGGGCCCGCCCCTAGCCCCACAGATACGCAGTATTTT. This sequence encodes CASSVGPAPSPTDTQYF. V gene TRBV9 combines with J gene TRBJ2-3, with a weak D call TRBD2 (5 bases). The CDR3 has 17 amino acids. V was clipped by 0 bases and J by 2 bases, with 16 bases between them. CDR1 is SGDLS and CDR2 is YYNGEE in the germline V gene.

The chain carries TRBV27 and TRBJ1-2; no clear D gene. V lost 8 bases and J 5 bases, leaving 15 bases between the germline ends. Germline CDR1 reads MNHEY; CDR2 reads SMNVEV (reference sequence). The CDR3 contains 13 residues. The CDR3 coding sequence is TGTGCCAGCGGTGCTACCTGGGCGTATGGCTACACCTTC. As protein: CASGATWAYGYTF.

This CDR3 is CARQGDKDTEAFF. In DNA, the CDR3 is TGTGCCAGACAGGGGGATAAGGACACTGAAGCTTTCTTT. The chain recombines TRBV5-3 with TRBJ1-1, with 7 bases lining up with TRBD1. TRBV5-3 is an open reading frame, and its role is uncertain. Trimming at V came to 7 bases and at J to 3 bases, leaving 6 bases not matched to a gene. The CDR3 extends over 13 amino acids.

This chain links TRBV5-1 with TRBJ1-2; perhaps TRBD1 as D (6 bases). CDR1 and CDR2 from the germline V gene are SGHRS and YFSETQ. V was trimmed by 5 bases and J by 8 bases, leaving 10 bases between them. CDR3 size: 11 residues. The CDR3 sequence: CASRPGEGYTF. CDR3 sequence (DNA): TGCGCCAGCAGGCCAGGGGAGGGCTACACCTTC.

The CDR3 bases are TGTGCCAGCAGCGTAGAGGGAACGGGGAATTCACCCCTCCACTTT. Encoded protein: CASSVEGTGNSPLHF. The chain recombines TRBV9 with TRBJ1-6; no clear D gene. Trimming took 0 bases from V and 7 from J, leaving 11 bases between them. CDR1 is SGDLS, CDR2 YYNGEE, per germline. The CDR3 totals 15 residues.

The chain links TRBV6-5 to TRBJ2-7, with TRBD1 matching over 11 bases. V shed 5 bases and J 6 bases; nucleotides not matched to a gene: 6. In germline, CDR1 is MNHEY, CDR2 SVGAGI. The CDR3 sequence is 14 residues long. CDR3: CASSRGQGVFEQYF. DNA of the CDR3: TGTGCCAGCAGTCGGGGACAGGGGGTGTTCGAGCAGTACTTC.

This chain links TRBV9 with TRBJ1-6; 10 bases line up with TRBD1. There are 15 residues in the CDR3. After removal of 0 bases from V and 10 bases from J, the junction contained 4 bases not matched to a gene. The germline V gene encodes CDR1 SGDLS and CDR2 YYNGEE. The CDR3 loop is CASSVGQGARSPLHF. For the CDR3, the DNA is TGTGCCAGCAGCGTAGGACAGGGGGCGCGGTCACCCCTCCACTTT.

Notes on this clone: This same CDR3 is encoded by further DNA sequences in the sample. The chain joins TRBV7-2 to TRBJ1-2, with 7 bases matching TRBD1. The CDR3 has 12 residues. CDR1 is SGHTA, CDR2 FQGNSA, per germline. V gave up 4 bases and J gave up 8 bases; unmatched junction bases: 4. The CDR3 nucleotides are TGTGCCAGCAGCTGGACAGGCGGAGGCTACACCTTC. Translating it yields CASSWTGGGYTF.

The rearrangement links TRBV5-1 to TRBJ2-2; TRBD1 aligns across 7 bases. This CDR3 comprises 14 residues. CDR1 and CDR2 (germline): SGHRS, YFSETQ. Germline trimming cut 5 bases from V and 6 bases from J; bases unmatched to any gene: 7. The CDR3 spells CASRRPGGPGELFF. CDR3 in DNA: TGCGCCAGCAGGAGGCCAGGGGGTCCCGGGGAGCTGTTTTTT.